The rows below give T cell receptor beta chains drawn from one sample of a study of T cell repertoires in aging, cancer and after chemotherapy. TCRdb itself ran the multiplex PCR reads through MiXCR, one entry per CDR3 protein. The table records roughly 6,400 distinct CDR3 sequences, just under 30% of them present only once. Sequencing was performed on blood. The source is a human donor in good health. The CDR3 runs from the conserved cysteine through the conserved F or W. A D gene is named only where the DNA matches it firmly. Only part of the rows carry a size: once, few, many, or a class if the clone is expanded.

V gene	D gene	clone size	J gene	CDR3 DNA	CDR3 protein
TRBV5-5	NA	few	TRBJ1-4	TGTGCCAGCAGCGAGCCCACTAATGAAAAACTGTTTTTT	CASSEPTNEKLFF
TRBV19	TRBD1	medium-sized	TRBJ2-7	TGTGCCAGTATGACCGGGACAGGGGGCTACGAGCAGTACTTC	CASMTGTGGYEQYF
TRBV5-3	NA	NA	TRBJ2-7	TGCGCCAGCAGCTTGGAAGAGGGCAGGGCCTACGAGCAGTACTTC	CASSLEEGRAYEQYF
TRBV7-3	TRBD2	NA	TRBJ2-1	TGTGCCAGCAGCATCGGGACTAGCGACGTCTATGAGCAGTTCTTC	CASSIGTSDVYEQFF
TRBV11-3	NA	NA	TRBJ1-1	TGTGCCAGCAGCTTAGAAGGGAACACTGAAGCTTTCTTT	CASSLEGNTEAFF
TRBV29-1	NA	medium-sized	TRBJ2-5	TGCAGCGTTTCCCGGGGGGGACAGGGTCAAGAGACCCAGTACTTC	CSVSRGGQGQETQYF
TRBV11-3	TRBD1	once	TRBJ2-7	TGTGCCAGCAGCCCGGACAGGGGGGCCTACGAGCAGTACTTC	CASSPDRGAYEQYF
TRBV19	TRBD1	few	TRBJ2-7	TGTGCCAGTAGTTCATGGACAGGGGGCGGCGGGAGCGCCTACGAGCAGTACTTC	CASSSWTGGGGSAYEQYF
TRBV7-2	TRBD1	few	TRBJ2-1	TGTGCCAGCAGCTTGGACGTCGTGGGGACAGGGGGAAGTAATGAGCAGTTCTTC	CASSLDVVGTGGSNEQFF
TRBV19	TRBD1	medium-sized	TRBJ2-2	TGTGCCAGTAGGGGCTCACAGGGGACGAACACCGGGGAGCTGTTTTTT	CASRGSQGTNTGELFF
TRBV6-5	NA	few	TRBJ2-5	TGTGCCGGTCGGTGCAGTAGGGAAGAGACCCAGTACTTC	CAGRCSREETQYF
TRBV10-1	NA	few	TRBJ2-7	TGCGCCAGCAGTATCGGGGACGAGCAGTACTTC	CASSIGDEQYF
TRBV6-6	TRBD1	few	TRBJ1-4	TGTGCCAGCAGTTACGGAGGGACAGGGAATGAAAAACTGTTTTTT	CASSYGGTGNEKLFF
TRBV18	TRBD1	NA	TRBJ2-7	TGTGCCAGCTCACCAGTGACAGGGGCCGACGAGCAGTACTTC	CASSPVTGADEQYF
TRBV18	TRBD1	NA	TRBJ1-2	TGTGCCAGCTCACCACCGGCACAGGGGAGGGATGGCTACACCTTC	CASSPPAQGRDGYTF
TRBV29-1	TRBD2	medium-sized	TRBJ2-5	TGCAGCGCCGCATCCCGGGGGGGCGGAGAGACCCAGTACTTC	CSAASRGGGETQYF
TRBV14	TRBD2	NA	TRBJ2-1	TGTGCCAGCAGCCAAGAGCGGAGCGGGAGGATAGAAAATGAGCAGTTCTTC	CASSQERSGRIENEQFF
TRBV14	NA	few	TRBJ1-2	TGTGCCAGCAGCCAAGGGTTTGAAGATATCTATAACTATGGCTACACCTTC	CASSQGFEDIYNYGYTF
TRBV6-5	NA	medium-sized	TRBJ2-1	TGTGCCAGCAGTTCCGTAACAGGGGTGGGAGGCCCCTACAATGAGCAGTTCTTC	CASSSVTGVGGPYNEQFF
TRBV6-1	NA	NA	TRBJ1-2	TGTGCCAGCAGTATCTCTCTGGGGGGCTATGGCTACACCTTC	CASSISLGGYGYTF
TRBV27	NA	few	TRBJ1-1	TGTGCCAGCAGTTCCGTAACAGGTAACACTGAAGCTTTCTTT	CASSSVTGNTEAFF
TRBV11-3	TRBD1	medium-sized	TRBJ2-2	TGTGCCAGCAGCTTACGTCCCGGGACAGGAGCCGGGGAGCTGTTTTTT	CASSLRPGTGAGELFF
TRBV6-2/TRBV6-3	NA	few	TRBJ1-6	TGTGCCAGCAGACCCCGGTGGGGAGGGAGCTCCTATAATTCACCCCTCCACTTT	CASRPRWGGSSYNSPLHF
TRBV7-2	NA	NA	TRBJ2-7	TGTGCCAGCAGCTTAGCTAGCGGAAACTACGAGCAGTACTTC	CASSLASGNYEQYF
TRBV13	NA	medium-sized	TRBJ2-3	TGTGCCAGCAGTTCGGCCGCATATACGCAGTATTTT	CASSSAAYTQYF